Listed below are T cell receptor beta chains from one sample, sequenced in a study of blood T cell repertoires in COVID-19. TCRdb keeps only in-frame clones here, not all; method: immunoSEQ multiplex PCR. The repertoire includes 35,000 to 55,000 clones, around 86% of them detected once, and 8% to 9% sits in the top ten. Sequencing was performed on peripheral blood. These receptors were taken from a man aged 55 to 69 with active COVID-19. The CDR3 runs from the conserved cysteine through the conserved F or W. The order of the fields is J gene, V gene, D gene, CDR3 protein, CDR3 DNA. The D gene is left open where the match is weak.

J: TRBJ2-1
V: TRBV6-6
D: TRBD2
CDR3: CASSYLREVDGDEQFF
DNA: TGTGCCAGCAGTTACCTGCGGGAGGTCGACGGGGATGAGCAGTTCTTC

J: TRBJ1-2
V: TRBV5-5
D: TRBD1
CDR3: CASSLGQGADYGYTF
DNA: TGTGCCAGCAGCTTGGGACAGGGGGCAGACTATGGCTACACCTTC

J: TRBJ2-3
V: TRBV15
D: TRBD2
CDR3: CATSRAPAGLAPFEGDTDTQYF
DNA: TGTGCCACCAGCAGAGCCCCCGCGGGACTAGCCCCCTTTGAGGGCGACACAGATACGCAGTATTTT

J: TRBJ2-7
V: TRBV6-5
D: TRBD1
CDR3: CASSYKDRDEQYF
DNA: TGTGCCAGCAGTTACAAGGACAGGGACGAGCAGTACTTC

J: TRBJ1-1
V: TRBV11-2
D: -
CDR3: CASRAGVPNTEAFF
DNA: TGTGCCAGCAGGGCAGGGGTCCCCAACACTGAAGCTTTCTTT

J: TRBJ2-7
V: TRBV6-5
D: -
CDR3: CASRNRIPRPYEQYF
DNA: TGTGCCAGCAGAAATAGGATACCTAGACCCTACGAGCAGTACTTC

J: TRBJ2-5
V: TRBV5-8
D: -
CDR3: CASSPGAVPQETQYF
DNA: TGTGCCAGCAGCCCAGGAGCGGTGCCCCAAGAGACCCAGTACTTC

J: TRBJ2-7
V: TRBV20-1
D: -
CDR3: CSARDSYEQYF
DNA: TGCAGTGCTAGGGACAGCTACGAGCAGTACTTC

J: TRBJ2-3
V: TRBV18
D: -
CDR3: CASSPRGVDTQYF
DNA: TGTGCCAGCTCACCACGGGGCGTGGATACGCAGTATTTT

J: TRBJ2-7
V: TRBV30
D: TRBD1
CDR3: CAWGKQGMGEQYF
DNA: TGTGCCTGGGGAAAACAGGGGATGGGCGAGCAGTACTTC

J: TRBJ1-5
V: TRBV18
D: -
CDR3: CASSPGGGARNQPQHF
DNA: TGTGCCAGCTCACCAGGTGGGGGGGCCCGCAATCAGCCCCAGCATTTT

J: TRBJ2-3
V: TRBV6-1
D: TRBD2
CDR3: CASSESGGDADTQYF
DNA: TGTGCCAGCAGTGAGTCGGGAGGAGACGCAGATACGCAGTATTTT

J: TRBJ2-5
V: TRBV24-1
D: -
CDR3: CATSEGAQETQYF
DNA: TGTGCCACCAGTGAAGGAGCACAAGAGACCCAGTACTTC

J: TRBJ1-3
V: TRBV4-1
D: -
CDR3: CASSQGTVPGSGRNTIYF
DNA: TGCGCCAGCAGCCAAGGGACTGTACCTGGAAGTGGGAGAAACACCATATATTTT

J: TRBJ2-5
V: TRBV7-3
D: -
CDR3: CASSLRARGETQYF
DNA: TGTGCCAGCAGCCTAAGGGCCAGAGGGGAGACCCAGTACTTC

J: TRBJ2-3
V: TRBV18
D: TRBD2
CDR3: CASSRGLGNTDTQYF
DNA: TGTGCCAGCTCACGGGGACTAGGGAACACAGATACGCAGTATTTT